The clone carrying this TCR beta chain turned up a few times. Antigen: not known. Germline V gene sequence: CDR1 SGHVS, CDR2 FNYEAQ. The CDR3 is made up of 13 amino acids. V was pared by 8 bases and J by 0 bases, with 7 bases between. This sample is part of a study of T cell repertoires in cytomegalovirus infection. Study-level background: CMV infection plus the matching HLA type was flagged by public TCR beta signatures.

Points from the study as a whole: Dominating the ex vivo response were HLA-C-restricted CMV-specific TCR beta clonotypes.

TCRdb passed the reads through MiXCR, listing each CDR3 protein once. Of around 770,000 distinct CDR3 sequences listed, almost 30% are singletons. Sample: cultured CD8+ T cells from PBMCs, taken from culture after CMV antigen stimulation. This clonotype was sampled from a human donor in good health (CMV status not recorded). Some clones in this sample may be carry-over from other donors' samples. The chain employs TRBV7-6 and TRBJ2-2; tentative D call: TRBD2 (5 bases). CDR3 DNA: TGTGCCAGCGAACTAGCGAACACCGGGGAGCTGTTTTTT. Its translation is CASELANTGELFF.